A single TCR beta chain is shown here with its context. The study ran its PCR with 60 Vbeta and 13 Jbeta primers. Profiling relied on immunoSEQ multiplex PCR, and the TCRdb table lists in-frame clones only, not all of them. Among 150,000 to 180,000 clones, 70% to 80% were seen once, and the ten largest hold less than 8.5%. V lost 2 bases and J lost 4, with 9 bases in between. This CDR3 comprises 13 residues. CDR1 and CDR2 (germline): GTSNPN, SVGIG (reference sequence). The data derive from a study of cytomegalovirus exposure and HLA in healthy donors. Looking at the study overall: There were a few hundred genotyped donors. Of these, about 80% fell in the genetic ancestry cluster associated with self-reported Caucasian donors.

The chain links TRBV30 to TRBJ1-5; TRBD1 might be the D (6 bases). The receptor's source is a man aged 25 to 40 in good health and CMV-seropositive. The sequenced material came from PBMCs. The CDR3 here is CAWSQDSNQPQHF. In nucleotides, the CDR3 is TGTGCCTGGAGTCAGGACAGTAATCAGCCCCAGCATTTT.